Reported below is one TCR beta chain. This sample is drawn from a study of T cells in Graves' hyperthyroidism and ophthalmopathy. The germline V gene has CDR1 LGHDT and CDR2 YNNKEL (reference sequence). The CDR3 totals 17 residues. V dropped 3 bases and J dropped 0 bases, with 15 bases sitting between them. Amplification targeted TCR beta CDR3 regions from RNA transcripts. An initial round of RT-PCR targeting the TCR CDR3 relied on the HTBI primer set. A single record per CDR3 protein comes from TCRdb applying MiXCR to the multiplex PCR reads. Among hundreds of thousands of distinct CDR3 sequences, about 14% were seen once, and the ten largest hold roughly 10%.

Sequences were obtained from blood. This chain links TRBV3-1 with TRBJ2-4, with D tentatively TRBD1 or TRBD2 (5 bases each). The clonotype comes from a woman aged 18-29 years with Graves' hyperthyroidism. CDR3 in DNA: TGTGCCAGCAGCCAGAACCGCGAGGGGCTAGCCAAAAACATTCAGTACTTC. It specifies CASSQNREGLAKNIQYF.